The clone carrying this T cell receptor beta chain was counted at least ten times. Its cognate antigen is unknown. This sample is drawn from a study of regulatory T cells in long-lasting Graves disease. Findings and caveats of the study: Relative to new patients (around 1,000), persistent patients exhibited greater sharing of public clonotypes (around 2,500).

After removal of 2 bases from V and 1 base from J, the junction contained 6 bases not matched to a gene. CDR3 length: 16 residues. The germline gives CDR1 SGHRS, CDR2 YFSETQ. Documented time point: newly diagnosed GD, antithyroid drugs for less than 3 months. The TCR library was made from RNA that had been extracted from PBMCs in TRIzol. The authors built TCR beta libraries using iRepertoire HTBI primers and Arm-PCR of CDR3 regions. TCRdb reanalysed the multiplex PCR reads using MiXCR and keeps one entry per CDR3 protein. The sample shows hundreds of thousands of distinct CDR3 sequences, over 15% of them seen only once. The same data also went into a second study, on T cells in Graves' hyperthyroidism and ophthalmopathy. That paper notes: Graves' hyperthyroidism is called stable when ophthalmopathy does not progress within 18 months. The hyperthyroidism was newly diagnosed and had lasted under 2 months; the patients were aged 18 to 65.

V gene TRBV5-1 combines with J gene TRBJ2-3, with 8 bases lining up with TRBD1. This receptor was identified in a man aged 35-49 years with Graves disease. This specimen was peripheral blood mononuclear cells (PBMCs), taken at new diagnosis, from a patient treated with antithyroid drugs. As DNA, the CDR3 is TGCGCCAGCAGCTTAATGTTGACAGGGGGCACAGATACGCAGTATTTT. It translates to CASSLMLTGGTDTQYF.